This T cell receptor beta chain originates from a study of CD8+ T cells in alopecia areata. Overall study results and limits: TCR sharing was clearer in mice than between patients, perhaps partly owing to patient HLA diversity. Elevated clonality characterized lesional scalp relative to normal scalp, particularly in alopecia totalis/universalis.

Germline V lookup: CDR1 PRHDT, CDR2 FYEKMQ (reference sequence). The CDR3 has 12 residues. V lost 2 bases and J lost 2, with 3 bases in between. This clone was observed once. What it recognizes is unknown. Extracted RNA was reverse transcribed into cDNA, the sequencing template. The table came from immunoSEQ multiplex PCR; TCRdb's copy has only in-frame clones and leaves some out. The data contain 120,000 or so clones, roughly 50% of them singletons. From PBMCs, CD4+ and CD8+ T cells were sorted. The receptor comes from a human donor with alopecia areata. The gene calls are TRBV13 and TRBJ2-5; D is undetermined. The sequencing input was NKG2D-low CD8+ T cells sorted from blood. The CDR3 here is CASSLRQETQYF. For the CDR3, the DNA is TGTGCCAGCAGCTTAAGGCAAGAGACCCAGTACTTC.